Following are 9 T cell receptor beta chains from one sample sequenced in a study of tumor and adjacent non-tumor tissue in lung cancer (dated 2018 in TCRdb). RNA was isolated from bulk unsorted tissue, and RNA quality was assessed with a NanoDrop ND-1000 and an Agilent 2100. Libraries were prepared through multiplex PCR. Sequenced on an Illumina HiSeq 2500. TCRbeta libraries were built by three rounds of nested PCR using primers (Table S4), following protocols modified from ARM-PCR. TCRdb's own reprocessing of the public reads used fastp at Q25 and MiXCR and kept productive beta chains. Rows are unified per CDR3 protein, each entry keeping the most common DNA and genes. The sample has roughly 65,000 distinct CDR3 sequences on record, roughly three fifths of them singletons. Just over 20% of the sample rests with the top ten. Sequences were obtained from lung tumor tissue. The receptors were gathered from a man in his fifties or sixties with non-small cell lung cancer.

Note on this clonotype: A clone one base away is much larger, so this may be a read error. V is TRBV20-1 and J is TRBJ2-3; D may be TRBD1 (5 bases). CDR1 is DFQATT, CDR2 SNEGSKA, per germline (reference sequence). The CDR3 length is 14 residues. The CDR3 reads CSARDPGMTDAQYF. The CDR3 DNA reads TGCAGTGCTAGAGATCCGGGTATGACAGATGCGCAGTATTTT.

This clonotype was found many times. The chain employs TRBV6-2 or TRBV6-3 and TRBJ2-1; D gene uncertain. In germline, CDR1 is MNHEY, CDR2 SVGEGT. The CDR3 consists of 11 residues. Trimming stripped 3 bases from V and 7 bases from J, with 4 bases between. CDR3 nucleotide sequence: TGTGCCAGCAGTTATGGGAATGAGCAGTTCTTC. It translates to CASSYGNEQFF.

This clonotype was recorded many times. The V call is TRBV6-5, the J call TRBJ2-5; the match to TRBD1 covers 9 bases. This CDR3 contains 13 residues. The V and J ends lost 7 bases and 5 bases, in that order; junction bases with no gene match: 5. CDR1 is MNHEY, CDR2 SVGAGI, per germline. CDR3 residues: CASNVQGAETQYF. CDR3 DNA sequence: TGTGCCAGCAACGTACAGGGGGCTGAGACCCAGTACTTC.

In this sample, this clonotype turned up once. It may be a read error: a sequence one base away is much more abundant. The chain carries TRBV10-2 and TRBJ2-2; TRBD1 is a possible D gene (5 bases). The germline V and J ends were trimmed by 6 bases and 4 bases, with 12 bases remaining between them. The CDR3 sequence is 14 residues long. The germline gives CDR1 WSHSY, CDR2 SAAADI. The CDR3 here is CASSSWGGTGELFF. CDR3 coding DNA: TGCGCCAGCAGCTCCTGGGGCGGCACCGGGGAGCTGTTTTTT.

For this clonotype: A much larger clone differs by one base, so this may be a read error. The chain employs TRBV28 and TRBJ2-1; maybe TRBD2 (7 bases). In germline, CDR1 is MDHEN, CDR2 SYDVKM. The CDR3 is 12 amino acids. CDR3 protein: CASSRTPRGQLF. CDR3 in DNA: TGTGCCAGCAGCAGAACCCCGCGGGGGCAGCTCTTC.

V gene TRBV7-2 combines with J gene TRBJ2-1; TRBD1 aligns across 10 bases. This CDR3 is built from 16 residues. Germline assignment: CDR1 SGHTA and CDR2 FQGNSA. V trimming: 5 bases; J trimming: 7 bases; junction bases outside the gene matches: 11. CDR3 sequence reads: CASSRTRDRGANEQFF. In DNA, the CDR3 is TGTGCCAGCAGCCGTACCCGGGACAGGGGCGCAAATGAGCAGTTCTTC.

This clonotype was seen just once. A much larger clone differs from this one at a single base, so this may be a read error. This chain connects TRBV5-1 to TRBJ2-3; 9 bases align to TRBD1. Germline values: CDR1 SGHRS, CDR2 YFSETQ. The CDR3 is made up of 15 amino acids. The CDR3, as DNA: TGCGCCAGCAGCCACGGACAGGGGAGGGCAGATACGCGGTATTTT. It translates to CASSHGQGRADTRYF.

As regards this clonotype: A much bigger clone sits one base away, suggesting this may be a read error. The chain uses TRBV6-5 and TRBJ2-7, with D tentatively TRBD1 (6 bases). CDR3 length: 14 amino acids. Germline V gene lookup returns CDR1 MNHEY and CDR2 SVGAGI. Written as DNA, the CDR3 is TGTACCAGCATCCTGCGACCAGGGGCCTACGAGCAGTACTTC. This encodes CTSILRPGAYEQYF.

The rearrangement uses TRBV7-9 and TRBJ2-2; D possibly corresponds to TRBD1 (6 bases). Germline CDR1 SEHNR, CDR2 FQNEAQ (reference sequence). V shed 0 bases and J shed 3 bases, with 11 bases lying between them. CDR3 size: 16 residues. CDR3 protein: CASSLAMTGYTGELFF. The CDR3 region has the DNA TGTGCCAGCAGCTTAGCGATGACAGGCTACACCGGGGAGCTGTTTTTT.